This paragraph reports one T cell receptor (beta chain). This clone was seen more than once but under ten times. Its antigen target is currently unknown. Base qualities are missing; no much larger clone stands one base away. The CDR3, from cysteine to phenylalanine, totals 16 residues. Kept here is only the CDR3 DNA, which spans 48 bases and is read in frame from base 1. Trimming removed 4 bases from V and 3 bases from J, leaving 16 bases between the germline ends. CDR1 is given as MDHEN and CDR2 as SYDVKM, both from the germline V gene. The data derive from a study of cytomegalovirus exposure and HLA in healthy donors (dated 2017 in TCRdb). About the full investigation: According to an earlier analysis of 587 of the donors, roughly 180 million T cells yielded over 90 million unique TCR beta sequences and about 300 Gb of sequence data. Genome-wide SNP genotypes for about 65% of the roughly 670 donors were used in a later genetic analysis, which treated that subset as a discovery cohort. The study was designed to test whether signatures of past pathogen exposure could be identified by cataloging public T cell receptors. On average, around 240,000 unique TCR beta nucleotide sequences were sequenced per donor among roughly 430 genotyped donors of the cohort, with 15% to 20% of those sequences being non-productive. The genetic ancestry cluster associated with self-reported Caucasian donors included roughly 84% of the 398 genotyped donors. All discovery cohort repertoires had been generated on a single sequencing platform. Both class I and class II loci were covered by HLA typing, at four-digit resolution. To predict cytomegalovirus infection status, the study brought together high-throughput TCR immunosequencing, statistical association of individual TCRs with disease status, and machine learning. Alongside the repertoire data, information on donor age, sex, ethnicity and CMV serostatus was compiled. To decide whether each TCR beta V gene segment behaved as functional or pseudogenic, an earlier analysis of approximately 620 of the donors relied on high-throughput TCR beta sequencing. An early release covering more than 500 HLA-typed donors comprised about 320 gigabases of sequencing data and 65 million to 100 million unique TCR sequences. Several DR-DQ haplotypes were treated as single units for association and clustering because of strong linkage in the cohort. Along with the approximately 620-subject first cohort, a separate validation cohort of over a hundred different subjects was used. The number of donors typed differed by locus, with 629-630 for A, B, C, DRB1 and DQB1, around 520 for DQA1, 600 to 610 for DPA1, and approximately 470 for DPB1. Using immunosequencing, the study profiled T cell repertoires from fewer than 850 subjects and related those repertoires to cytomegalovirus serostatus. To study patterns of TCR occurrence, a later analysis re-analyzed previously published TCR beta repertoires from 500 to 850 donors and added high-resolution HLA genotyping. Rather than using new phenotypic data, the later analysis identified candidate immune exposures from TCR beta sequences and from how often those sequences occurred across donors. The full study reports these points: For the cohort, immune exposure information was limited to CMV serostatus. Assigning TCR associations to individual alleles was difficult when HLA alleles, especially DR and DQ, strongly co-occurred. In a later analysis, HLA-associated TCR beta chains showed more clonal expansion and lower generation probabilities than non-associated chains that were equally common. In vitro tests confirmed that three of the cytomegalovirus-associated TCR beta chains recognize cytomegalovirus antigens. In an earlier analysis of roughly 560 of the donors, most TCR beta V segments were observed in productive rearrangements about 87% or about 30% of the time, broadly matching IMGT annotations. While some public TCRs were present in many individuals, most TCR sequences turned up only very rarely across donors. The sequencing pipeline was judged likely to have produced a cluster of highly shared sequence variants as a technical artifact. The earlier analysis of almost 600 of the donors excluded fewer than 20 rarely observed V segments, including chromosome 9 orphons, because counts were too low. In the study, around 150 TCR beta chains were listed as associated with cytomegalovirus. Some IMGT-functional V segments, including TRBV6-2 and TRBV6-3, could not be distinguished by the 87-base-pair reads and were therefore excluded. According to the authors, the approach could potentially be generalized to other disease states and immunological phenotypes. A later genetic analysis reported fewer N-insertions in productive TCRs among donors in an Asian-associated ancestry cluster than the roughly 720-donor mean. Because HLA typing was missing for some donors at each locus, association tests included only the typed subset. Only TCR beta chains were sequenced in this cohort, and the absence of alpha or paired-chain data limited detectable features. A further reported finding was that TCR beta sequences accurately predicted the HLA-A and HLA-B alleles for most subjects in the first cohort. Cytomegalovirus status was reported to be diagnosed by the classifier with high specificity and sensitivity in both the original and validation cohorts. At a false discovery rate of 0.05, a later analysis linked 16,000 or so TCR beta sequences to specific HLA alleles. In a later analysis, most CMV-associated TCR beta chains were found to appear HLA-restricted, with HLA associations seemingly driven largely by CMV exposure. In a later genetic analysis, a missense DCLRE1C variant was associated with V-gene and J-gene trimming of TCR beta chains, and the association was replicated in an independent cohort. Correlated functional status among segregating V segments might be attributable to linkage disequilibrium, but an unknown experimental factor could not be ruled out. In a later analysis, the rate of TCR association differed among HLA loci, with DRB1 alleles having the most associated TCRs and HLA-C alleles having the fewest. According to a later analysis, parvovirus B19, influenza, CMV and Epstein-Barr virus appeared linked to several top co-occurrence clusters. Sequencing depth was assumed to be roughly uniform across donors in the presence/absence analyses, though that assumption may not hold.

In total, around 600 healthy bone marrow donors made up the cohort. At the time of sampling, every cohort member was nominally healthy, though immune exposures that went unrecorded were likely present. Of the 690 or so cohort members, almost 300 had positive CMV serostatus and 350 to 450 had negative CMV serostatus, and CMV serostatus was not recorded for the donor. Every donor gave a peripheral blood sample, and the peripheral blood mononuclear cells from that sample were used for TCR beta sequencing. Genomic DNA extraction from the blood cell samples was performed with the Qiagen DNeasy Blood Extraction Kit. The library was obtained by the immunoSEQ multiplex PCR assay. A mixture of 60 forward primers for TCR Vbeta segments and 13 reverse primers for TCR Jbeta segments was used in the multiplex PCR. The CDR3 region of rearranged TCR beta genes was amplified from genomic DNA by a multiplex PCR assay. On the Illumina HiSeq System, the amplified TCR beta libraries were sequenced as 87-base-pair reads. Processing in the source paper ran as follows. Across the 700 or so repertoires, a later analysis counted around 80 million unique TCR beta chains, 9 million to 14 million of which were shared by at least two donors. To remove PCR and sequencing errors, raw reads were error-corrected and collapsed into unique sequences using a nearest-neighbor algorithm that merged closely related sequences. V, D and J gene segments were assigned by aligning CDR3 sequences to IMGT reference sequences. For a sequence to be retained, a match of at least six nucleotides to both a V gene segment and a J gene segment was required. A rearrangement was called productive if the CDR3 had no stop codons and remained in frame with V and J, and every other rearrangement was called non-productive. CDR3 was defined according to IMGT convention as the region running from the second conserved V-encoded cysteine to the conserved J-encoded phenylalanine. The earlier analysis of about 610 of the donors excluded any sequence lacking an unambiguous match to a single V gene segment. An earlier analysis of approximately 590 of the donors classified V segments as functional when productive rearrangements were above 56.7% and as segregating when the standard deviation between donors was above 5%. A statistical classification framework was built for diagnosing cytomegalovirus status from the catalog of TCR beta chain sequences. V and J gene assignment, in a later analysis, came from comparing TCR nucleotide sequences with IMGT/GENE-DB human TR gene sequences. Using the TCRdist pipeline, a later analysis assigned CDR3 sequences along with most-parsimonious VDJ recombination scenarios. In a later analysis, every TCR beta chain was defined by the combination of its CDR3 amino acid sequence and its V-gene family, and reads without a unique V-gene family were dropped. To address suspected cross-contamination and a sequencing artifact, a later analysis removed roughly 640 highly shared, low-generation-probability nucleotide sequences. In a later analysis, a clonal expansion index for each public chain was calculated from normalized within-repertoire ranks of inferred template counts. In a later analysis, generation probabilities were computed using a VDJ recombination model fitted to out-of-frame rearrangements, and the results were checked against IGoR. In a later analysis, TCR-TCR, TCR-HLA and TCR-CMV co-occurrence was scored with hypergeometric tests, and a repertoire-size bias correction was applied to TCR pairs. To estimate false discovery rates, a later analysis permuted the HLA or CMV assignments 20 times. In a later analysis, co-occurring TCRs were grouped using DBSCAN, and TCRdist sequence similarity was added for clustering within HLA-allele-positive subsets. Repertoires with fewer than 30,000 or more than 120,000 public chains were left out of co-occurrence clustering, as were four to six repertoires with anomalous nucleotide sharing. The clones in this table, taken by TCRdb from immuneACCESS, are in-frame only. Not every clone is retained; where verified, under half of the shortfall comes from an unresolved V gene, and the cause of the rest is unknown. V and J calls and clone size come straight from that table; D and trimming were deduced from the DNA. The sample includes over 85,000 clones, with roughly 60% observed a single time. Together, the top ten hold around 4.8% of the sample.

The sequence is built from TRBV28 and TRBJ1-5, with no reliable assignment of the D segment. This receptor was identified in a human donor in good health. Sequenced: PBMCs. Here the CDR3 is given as CASSSSRRRNNQPQHF. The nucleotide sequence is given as TGTGCCAGCAGTTCGTCCCGACGGAGAAACAATCAGCCCCAGCATTTT.